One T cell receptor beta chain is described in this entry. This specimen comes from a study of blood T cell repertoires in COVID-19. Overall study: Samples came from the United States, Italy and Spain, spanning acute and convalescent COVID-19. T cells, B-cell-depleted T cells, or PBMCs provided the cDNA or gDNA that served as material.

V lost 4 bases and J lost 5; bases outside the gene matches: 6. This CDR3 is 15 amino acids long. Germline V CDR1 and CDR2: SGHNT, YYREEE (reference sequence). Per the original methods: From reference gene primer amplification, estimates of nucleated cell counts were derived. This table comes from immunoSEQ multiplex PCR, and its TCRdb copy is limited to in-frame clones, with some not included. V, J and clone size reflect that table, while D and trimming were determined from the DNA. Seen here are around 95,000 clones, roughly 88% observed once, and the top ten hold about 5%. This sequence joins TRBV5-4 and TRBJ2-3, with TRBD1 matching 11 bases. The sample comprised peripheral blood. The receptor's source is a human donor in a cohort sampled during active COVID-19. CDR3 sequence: CASSRRTGGLDTQYF. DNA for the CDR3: TGTGCCAGCAGCAGAAGGACAGGGGGCCTAGATACGCAGTATTTT.